This T cell receptor beta chain was captured by sequencing in a study of Ad26.COV2.S vaccination and SARS-CoV-2 variants. The wider study: COV1001, an Ad26.COV2.S trial, supplied this vaccine-arm donor. Donor got 5x10^10 or 1x10^11 viral particles of Ad26.COV2.S.

The data were produced by immunoSEQ multiplex PCR, yet TCRdb's version contains in-frame clones alone and is incomplete. The profile covers over 400,000 clones, with about 92% appearing a single time and around 1.7% taken by the ten largest. The treatment: about 20 received Ad26.COV2.S at low or high dose, single or two shots; roughly five received placebo; per-sample allocation not given. Samples analyzed were those drawn on day 63 after the first vaccine or placebo injection. Germline V gene data show CDR1 as LGHNA and CDR2 as YSLEER. The CDR3 length is 17 residues. Trimming at V came to 0 bases and at J to 4 bases, leaving 12 bases not matched to a gene.

The TCR originated in a person between 18 and 65 years old who received the Ad26.COV2.S COVID-19 vaccine or a placebo. V is TRBV4-3 and J is TRBJ2-7, with 7 nucleotides matching TRBD2. This material consisted of peripheral blood, taken in a trial of Ad26.COV2.S vaccine versus placebo. CDR3 nucleotide sequence: TGCGCCAGCAGCCAAGACGTCCACATGGGGGGGGGATACGAGCAGTACTTC. It is translated as CASSQDVHMGGGYEQYF.